This TCR beta chain was profiled in a study of tumor-infiltrating lymphocytes in oesophageal squamous cell carcinoma. TCRdb reprocessed the PCR reads via MiXCR and lists one record per CDR3 protein. The sample includes approximately 12,000 distinct CDR3 sequences, under 70% seen only once; the top ten take roughly 42%. This clonotype appeared once. The CDR3 is 15 residues long. Trimming took 5 bases from V and 0 from J, leaving 12 bases between them. Sequencing input: esophageal tumor tissue. This clonotype originated in a female donor with esophageal squamous cell carcinoma. The chain carries TRBV12-3 or TRBV12-4 and TRBJ2-3, with D tentatively TRBD2 (5 bases). CDR3 loop: CASSPRRTSTDTQYF. In DNA form, the CDR3 reads TGTGCCAGCAGTCCCCGTAGGACTAGCACAGATACGCAGTATTTT.